The present T cell receptor (beta chain) was sequenced within a study of T cell repertoires in cytomegalovirus infection. The CDR3 is made up of 14 amino acids. Trimming removed 6 bases from V and 2 bases from J, with 11 bases in between. Per germline, CDR1 MGHDK and CDR2 SYGVNS. General study findings and limits: The study identified carriers of CMV plus the relevant HLA from cumulative public TCR beta family frequency.

Using its own MiXCR run on the reads, TCRdb lists one record per CDR3 protein. The sample gives hundreds of thousands of distinct CDR3 sequences, roughly a tenth of which show up once; more than 2.5% is in the top ten. This clonotype turned up a few times. Its cognate antigen is unknown. Specimen: PBMCs. This TCR derives from a human donor in good health (CMV status not recorded). Some clones in this sample may be carry-over from other donors' samples. This chain connects TRBV25-1 to TRBJ2-1; D might be TRBD1 (7 bases). The CDR3 DNA reads TGTGCCAGCAGCAGGGGGGCAGCCTACAATGAGCAGTTCTTC. It encodes CASSRGAAYNEQFF.